The source of this TCR beta chain is a study of long-term antiretroviral therapy in people with HIV. General observations from the study: Whichever time point was examined, clones expanded before ART dominated the repertoire. The range of CDR3 lengths in HIV repertoires proved narrower than that found in controls. Therapy changes, viral resistance and ART adherence were not documented in the available data.

On this clone: Antigen specificity is unknown.

Sequencing relied on immunoSEQ assay v3.0, run at survey level. The repertoire was sequenced with immunoSEQ multiplex PCR; TCRdb's copy has only in-frame clones and lacks some. Here the sample spans about 33,000 clones, around 80% being singletons. The ends were cut back, 2 bases at V and 8 bases at J, with 9 bases in the middle. The CDR3 spans 12 residues. CDR1 is WSHSY and CDR2 is SAAADI in the germline V gene. The TCR originated in a woman aged 45-65 years with HIV. This specimen was unsorted PBMCs, taken 3.1 years after starting antiretroviral therapy. V and J are TRBV10-2 and TRBJ1-2; no clear D gene. In nucleotides, the CDR3 is TGCGCCAGCAGTGAGGATGTCTTAGGCTACACCTTC. Amino acids: CASSEDVLGYTF.